In this sample, the clone carrying this T cell receptor (beta chain) turned up a few times. Its target is not known. TCRdb recomputed calls from the RT-PCR reads with MiXCR, one row per CDR3 protein. The sample yields roughly 190,000 distinct CDR3 sequences, roughly 14% seen once. V lost 5 bases, J lost 0 bases, and 8 bases lay in between. CDR1 is MDHEN and CDR2 is SYDVKM in the germline V gene. The CDR3 sequence is 14 residues long. This sample is drawn from a study of response to subunit inactivated influenza vaccine. Notes on the study in general: The authors offered the suggestion that each seasonal influenza vaccination recruits few new T cells.

This clonotype originated in a man between 50 and 59 years old who received an inactivated influenza vaccine. The J gene is TRBJ1-5, the V gene TRBV28; no clear D gene. The sequenced sample was CD8+ T cells sorted from PBMCs, obtained 5 days after vaccination. CDR3 in DNA: TGTGCCAGCAGTATTGAAAATAGCAATCAGCCCCAGCATTTT. Translation: CASSIENSNQPQHF.